Listed here are 29 T cell receptor beta chains from one sample, sequenced in a study of brain T cells in children with intractable seizures. Sequencing used immunoSEQ multiplex PCR; TCRdb keeps in-frame clones, though not all of them. The table includes 100,000 to 120,000 clones, 85% to 95% detected once. Sequencing was performed on peripheral blood, taken at surgery. The receptors were sampled from a boy in the first two years of life with hemimegalencephaly and intractable seizures.

The J gene is TRBJ1-3, the V gene TRBV5-4, with TRBD1 as a possible D gene (6 bases). Trimming left V 3 bases short and J 3 bases short, with 13 bases between. Germline values: CDR1 SGHNT, CDR2 YYREEE (reference sequence). CDR3 length: 15 amino acids. The CDR3 protein is CASSSLGGDGNTIYF. CDR3 coding DNA: TGTGCCAGCAGCTCCTTGGGGGGCGATGGAAACACCATATATTTT.

This CDR3 is CASSYIAGGTEAFF. In DNA, the CDR3 is TGTGCCAGCAGTTACATAGCAGGGGGCACTGAAGCTTTCTTT. The chain employs TRBV6-2 or TRBV6-3 and TRBJ1-1; 7 bases map to TRBD1. The CDR3 loop spans 14 amino acids. In germline, CDR1 is MNHEY, CDR2 SVGEGT. J gave up 4 bases and V 2 bases, and 4 bases lay outside the gene matches.

V and J are TRBV6-5 and TRBJ2-7, with 9 bases matching TRBD1. Germline CDR1 and CDR2: MNHEY and SVGAGI. The CDR3 spans 14 residues. V shed 0 bases, J shed 3 bases, and the junction held 0 bases outside the gene matches. CDR3 protein: CASSYSTGGYEQYF. The DNA of the CDR3 is TGTGCCAGCAGTTACTCGACAGGGGGCTACGAGCAGTACTTC.

The CDR3: CASSLVESAYNEQFF. In nucleotides, the CDR3 is TGTGCCAGCAGCTTGGTGGAGTCAGCCTACAATGAGCAGTTCTTC. V gene TRBV5-6 combines with J gene TRBJ2-1; the D is unclear. The CDR3 spans 15 residues. Per germline, CDR1 SGHDT and CDR2 YYEEEE. Between the trimmed V and J ends, which lost 0 bases and 2 bases, there was a span of 9 bases.

The chain recombines TRBV5-1 with TRBJ1-4; a possible D gene is TRBD1 (6 bases). Germline CDR1 is SGHRS and CDR2 is YFSETQ. V was trimmed by 4 bases and J by 3 bases, leaving 13 bases between them. The CDR3 loop spans 15 amino acids. The CDR3 is CASSQATGSNEKLFF. The CDR3 nucleotides are TGCGCCAGCAGCCAGGCGACAGGTTCTAATGAAAAACTGTTTTTT.

The genes are TRBV19 and TRBJ2-2, with 8 nucleotides matching TRBD1. J lost 4 bases, V lost 5 bases, and 12 bases had no gene match. This CDR3 contains 17 residues. Germline V CDR1 and CDR2: LNHDA, SQIVND (reference sequence). The CDR3 region has the DNA TGTGCCAGTAGTCCCCGACAGGGGCTAGCGACCACCGGGGAGCTGTTTTTT. As protein: CASSPRQGLATTGELFF.

The chain combines TRBV10-3 with TRBJ2-1; 10 nucleotides match TRBD2. V trimming: 7 bases; J trimming: 7 bases; junction bases outside the gene matches: 7. The CDR3 spans 14 residues. Germline CDR1 reads ENHRY; CDR2 reads SYGVKD. The CDR3 here is CAITPSGSRNEQFF. In DNA form, the CDR3 reads TGTGCCATCACGCCTAGCGGGAGTCGGAATGAGCAGTTCTTC.

The sample holds one count of this clone. The chain employs TRBV5-1 and TRBJ1-1; D is ambiguous. In germline, CDR1 is SGHRS, CDR2 YFSETQ. Trimming shortened V by 0 bases and J by 1 base, and 13 bases separated the two germline ends. CDR3 size: 16 residues. CDR3 region: CASSLDPGIKNTEAFF. The CDR3 DNA follows: TGCGCCAGCAGCTTGGATCCAGGCATAAAGAACACTGAAGCTTTCTTT.

The J gene is TRBJ2-3, the V gene TRBV11-2; D may be TRBD1 (7 bases). Looked up from germline, CDR1 is SGHAT and CDR2 is FQNNGV. This CDR3 is built from 13 residues. V lost 1 base and J lost 6, with 8 bases in between. The CDR3 loop reads CASSLAGGDTQYF. The CDR3 DNA reads TGTGCCAGCAGCTTAGCAGGGGGGGATACGCAGTATTTT.

V usage is TRBV21-1 and J usage is TRBJ2-3; the tabulated D call, TRBD2, remains unverified against the DNA. TRBV21-1 is shown as a pseudogene. The CDR3 is 17 amino acids. CDR3 region: CASSTAGGPVGTDTQYF. CDR3 DNA: TGTGCCAGCAGCACCGCGGGAGGGCCGGTGGGAACAGATACGCAGTATTTT.

This clone has just a few counts. V and J are TRBV12-3 or TRBV12-4 and TRBJ1-2, with a weak D call TRBD1 (5 bases). The length of the CDR3 is 12 residues. The V end was cut by 4 bases, the J end by 8 bases, with 11 bases between. In nucleotides, the CDR3 is TGTGCCAGCAGTTCCCGGGGCAGGGGCTACACCTTC. Protein product: CASSSRGRGYTF.

V gene TRBV14 combines with J gene TRBJ2-7; unclear D gene. This CDR3 region has 14 residues. Germline V gene lookup returns CDR1 SGHDN and CDR2 FVKESK. Trimming took 0 bases from V and 3 from J, leaving 9 bases between them. CDR3 protein: CASSQDIWNYEQYF. The CDR3 nucleotides read TGTGCCAGCAGCCAAGATATTTGGAACTACGAGCAGTACTTC.

This chain's CDR3 is CSASGSSYNEQFF. Written as DNA, the CDR3 is TGCAGCGCTAGCGGGAGCTCCTACAATGAGCAGTTCTTC. This sequence joins TRBV29-1 and TRBJ2-1; 10 bases map to TRBD2. The CDR3 consists of 13 residues. Trimming cost V 7 bases and J 0 bases; bases outside gene matches: 0. Germline V gene lookup returns CDR1 SQVTM and CDR2 ANQGSEA.

The J gene is TRBJ2-1, the V gene TRBV7-2; either TRBD1 or TRBD2 may supply D (5 bases each). This CDR3 is built from 14 residues. CDR1 SGHTA and CDR2 FQGNSA come from the germline V gene. The germline V and J ends were trimmed by 1 base and 6 bases, with 10 bases remaining between them. The CDR3 protein is CASSLVIGGNEQFF. CDR3 DNA sequence: TGTGCCAGCAGCTTAGTAATTGGGGGCAATGAGCAGTTCTTC.

The chain recombines TRBV2 with TRBJ1-2; D is undetermined. Trimming stripped 10 bases from V and 4 bases from J, with 16 bases between. The CDR3 contains 13 residues. The germline V gene encodes CDR1 SNHLY and CDR2 FYNNEI. The CDR3 sequence: CATSWPTSYGYTF. The CDR3 DNA is TGTGCCACCTCTTGGCCAACGAGCTATGGCTACACCTTC.

The V and J genes are TRBV19 and TRBJ2-1; possibly TRBD1 or TRBD2 for D (5 bases each). Germline-derived CDR1 and CDR2 are LNHDA and SQIVND (reference sequence). Trimming stripped 10 bases from V and 3 bases from J, with 19 bases between. The CDR3 sequence is 15 residues long. DNA of the CDR3: TGTGCCACCCATTCCCGGGACGGTAGCTACAATGAGCAGTTCTTC. Translation: CATHSRDGSYNEQFF. The complete variable domain, with remaining parts taken from reference TRBV19 and TRBJ2-1, reads DGGITQSPKYLFRKEGQNVTLSCEQNLNHDAMYWYRQDPGQGLRLIYYSQIVNDFQKGDIAEGYSVSREKKESFPLTVTSAQKNPTAFYLCATHSRDGSYNEQFFGPGTRLTVL.

The rearrangement links TRBV28 to TRBJ1-5; 7 bases are a match to TRBD1. Looked up from germline, CDR1 is MDHEN and CDR2 is SYDVKM. This CDR3 has 14 amino acids. The ends lost 6 bases at V and 4 bases at J; junction bases unmatched: 6. The chain's CDR3 is CASSRQGLNQPQHF. CDR3 bases: TGTGCCAGCAGCCGACAGGGTCTAAATCAGCCCCAGCATTTT.

The gene calls are TRBV28 and TRBJ2-3; D is undetermined. The germline CDR1 and CDR2 sequences are MDHEN and SYDVKM. The CDR3 is 12 residues long. For the CDR3, the DNA is TGTGCGGTCCAGAGGAACACAGATACGCAGTATTTT. Its protein is CAVQRNTDTQYF. Using reference TRBV28 and TRBJ2-3 for the parts outside the CDR3, the full variable domain is DVKVTQSSRYLVKRTGEKVFLECVQDMDHENMFWYRQDPGLGLRLIYFSYDVKMKEKGDIPEGYSVSREKKERFSLILESASTNQTSMYLCAVQRNTDTQYFGPGTRLTVL.

This clone was picked up one time. The chain links TRBV28 to TRBJ2-7; maybe TRBD2 (6 bases). There are 14 residues in the CDR3. CDR1 is MDHEN, CDR2 SYDVKM, per germline. V was trimmed by 5 bases and J by 0 bases, leaving 11 bases between them. CDR3 amino acids: CASSPRDFSYEQYF. The CDR3 nucleotides are TGTGCCAGCAGTCCCCGGGACTTCTCCTACGAGCAGTACTTC.

The chain is built from TRBV19 and TRBJ2-1; TRBD2 matches 9 bases. This CDR3 spans 16 amino acids. Germline V gene sequence: CDR1 LNHDA, CDR2 SQIVND (reference sequence). The junction had 5 bases not matched to a gene; V was cut back by 4 bases and J by 1 base. The CDR3 DNA reads TGTGCCAGTAGTACCTTAGCGGGAGCGTCCTACAATGAGCAGTTCTTC. The encoded protein is CASSTLAGASYNEQFF.

With respect to this clone: The same CDR3 arises from other DNA sequences in this sample as well. The chain couples TRBV5-4 to TRBJ2-4; no clear D. V was pared by 2 bases and J by 1 base, with 7 bases between. CDR3 length: 14 amino acids. CDR1 and CDR2 (germline): SGHNT, YYREEE (reference sequence). CDR3 loop: CASSLDLAKNIQYF. For the CDR3, the DNA is TGTGCCAGCAGCTTAGATTTGGCCAAAAACATTCAGTACTTC.

The chain employs TRBV5-1 and TRBJ1-4; 11 bases agree with TRBD1. CDR3 size: 14 residues. The trim removed 7 bases at V and 7 bases at J, leaving 6 bases unmatched. Per germline, CDR1 SGHRS and CDR2 YFSETQ. The CDR3 protein is CASSPDRGLEKLFF. Here the CDR3 DNA reads TGCGCCAGCTCCCCGGACAGGGGGCTTGAAAAACTGTTTTTT.

V is TRBV2 and J is TRBJ2-7; 7 nucleotides match TRBD1. The V gene's germline CDR1 is SNHLY and CDR2 FYNNEI. CDR3 length: 14 residues. Unmatched junction bases numbered 5, after V lost 6 bases and J lost 0 bases. This chain's CDR3 is CASRLQGNSYEQYF. For the CDR3, the DNA is TGTGCCAGCAGGTTACAGGGGAACTCCTACGAGCAGTACTTC.

In its sample, this clone was seen once. J is TRBJ2-7 and V is TRBV4-3; 10 bases fit TRBD2. Per germline, CDR1 LGHNA and CDR2 YSLEER. V lost 1 base, J lost 7 bases, and 13 bases stayed unmatched. The CDR3 spans 17 residues. The CDR3 DNA follows: TGCGCCAGCAGCCAAGGCCCCCCAGCGGGAGGGATCTTTGAGCAGTACTTC. As protein: CASSQGPPAGGIFEQYF.

This chain connects TRBV10-3 to TRBJ1-2; D remains unclear. The CDR3 consists of 13 residues. In germline, CDR1 is ENHRY, CDR2 SYGVKD. V was trimmed by 1 base and J by 5 bases, leaving 8 bases between them. The CDR3 protein is CAISELDGYGYTF. The CDR3 DNA follows: TGTGCCATCAGTGAGTTAGACGGGTATGGCTACACCTTC.

This clone was picked up a small number of times. This chain joins TRBV7-9 and TRBJ1-1; TRBD1 agrees at 7 bases. Unmatched junction bases numbered 6, after V lost 5 bases and J lost 0 bases. The CDR3 is 15 amino acids. The germline gives CDR1 SEHNR, CDR2 FQNEAQ (reference sequence). The CDR3, as DNA: TGTGCCAGCAGCCCCCAGACAGGGATGAACACTGAAGCTTTCTTT. Translated: CASSPQTGMNTEAFF. The whole variable domain, remainder taken from reference TRBV7-9 and TRBJ1-1, is DTGVSQNPRHKITKRGQNVTFRCDPISEHNRLYWYRQTLGQGPEFLTYFQNEAQLEKSRLLSDRFSAERPKGSFSTLEIQRTEQGDSAMYLCASSPQTGMNTEAFFGQGTRLTVV.

The J gene is TRBJ2-5, the V gene TRBV30, with D hard to call. Germline CDR1 is GTSNPN and CDR2 is SVGIG (reference sequence). CDR3 size: 15 residues. Trimming shortened V by 3 bases and J by 5 bases, and 19 bases separated the two germline ends. CDR3 in DNA: TGTGCCTGGAGGTGGAACGACTGGTCAAAGGAGACCCAGTACTTC. Protein: CAWRWNDWSKETQYF.

The chain couples TRBV14 to TRBJ2-2, with D unresolved. CDR3 size: 11 residues. With 4 bases removed from V and 8 bases from J, the gap between germline ends came to 5 bases. CDR1 SGHDN and CDR2 FVKESK come from the germline V gene. The CDR3 sequence is CASSRFGELFF. The CDR3 nucleotides are TGTGCCAGCAGCCGGTTTGGGGAGCTGTTTTTT.

The chain is built from TRBV12-3 or TRBV12-4 and TRBJ2-3; D is ambiguous. This CDR3 is 13 amino acids long. The germline V and J ends were trimmed by 2 bases and 2 bases, with 5 bases remaining between them. CDR3 region: CASSLSHTDTQYF. As DNA, the CDR3 is TGTGCCAGCAGTTTAAGTCACACAGATACGCAGTATTTT.